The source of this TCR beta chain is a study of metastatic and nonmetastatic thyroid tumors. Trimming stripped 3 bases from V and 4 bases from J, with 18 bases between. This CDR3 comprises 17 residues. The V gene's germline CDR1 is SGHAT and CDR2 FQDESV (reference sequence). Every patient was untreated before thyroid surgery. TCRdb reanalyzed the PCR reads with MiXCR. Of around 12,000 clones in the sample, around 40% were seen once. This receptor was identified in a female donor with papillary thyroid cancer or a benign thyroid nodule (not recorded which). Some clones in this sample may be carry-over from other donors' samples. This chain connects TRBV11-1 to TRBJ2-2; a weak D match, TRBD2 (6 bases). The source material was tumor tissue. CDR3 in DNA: TGTGCCAGCAGCTTTGGAGGGGCCAACCGGCCCACCGGGGAGCTGTTTTTT. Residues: CASSFGGANRPTGELFF. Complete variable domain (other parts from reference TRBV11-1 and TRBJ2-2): EAEVAQSPRYKITEKSQAVAFWCDPISGHATLYWYRQILGQGPELLVQFQDESVVDDSQLPKDRFSAERLKGVDSTLKIQPAELGDSAMYLCASSFGGANRPTGELFFGEGSRLTVL.